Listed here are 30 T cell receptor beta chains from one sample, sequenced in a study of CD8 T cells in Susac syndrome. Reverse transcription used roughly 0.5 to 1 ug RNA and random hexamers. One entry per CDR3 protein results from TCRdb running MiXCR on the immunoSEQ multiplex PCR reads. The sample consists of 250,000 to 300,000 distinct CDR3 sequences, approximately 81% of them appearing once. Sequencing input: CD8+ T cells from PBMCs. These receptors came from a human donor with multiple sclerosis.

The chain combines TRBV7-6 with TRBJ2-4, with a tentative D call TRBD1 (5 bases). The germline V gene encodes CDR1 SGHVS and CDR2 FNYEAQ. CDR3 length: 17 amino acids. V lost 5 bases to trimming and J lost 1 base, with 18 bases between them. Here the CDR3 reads CASSNTTRDSAKNIQYF. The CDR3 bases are TGTGCCAGCAGCAATACGACCAGGGATTCGGCCAAAAACATTCAGTACTTC.

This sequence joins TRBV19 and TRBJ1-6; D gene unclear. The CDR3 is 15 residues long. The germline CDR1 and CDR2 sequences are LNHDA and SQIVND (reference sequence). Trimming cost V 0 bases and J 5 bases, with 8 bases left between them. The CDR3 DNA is TGTGCCAGTAGTATAGATCTGTGGAATAATTCACCCCTCCACTTT. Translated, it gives CASSIDLWNNSPLHF.

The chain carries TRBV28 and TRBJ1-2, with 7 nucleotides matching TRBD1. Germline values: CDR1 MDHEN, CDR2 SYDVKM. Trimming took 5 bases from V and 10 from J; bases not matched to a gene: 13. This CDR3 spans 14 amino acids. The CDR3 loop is CASSLTGTDVYYTF. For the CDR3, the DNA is TGTGCCAGCAGTCTCACCGGGACAGATGTATACTACACCTTC.

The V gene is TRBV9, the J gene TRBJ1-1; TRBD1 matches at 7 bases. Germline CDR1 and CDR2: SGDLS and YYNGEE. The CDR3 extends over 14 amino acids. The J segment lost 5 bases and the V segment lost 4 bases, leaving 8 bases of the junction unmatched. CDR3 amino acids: CASSSRGGGTEAFF. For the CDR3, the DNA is TGTGCCAGCAGCTCCCGAGGGGGCGGAACTGAAGCTTTCTTT.

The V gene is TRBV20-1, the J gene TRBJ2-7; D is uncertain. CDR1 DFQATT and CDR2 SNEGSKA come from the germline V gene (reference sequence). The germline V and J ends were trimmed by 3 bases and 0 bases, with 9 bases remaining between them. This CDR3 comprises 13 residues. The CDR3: CSARATVSYEQYF. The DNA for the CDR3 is TGCAGTGCTAGGGCCACCGTCTCCTACGAGCAGTACTTC.

The CDR3, as DNA: TGTGCCAGCAGCCCGAGCTGGGATACGCAGTATTTT. Translating gives CASSPSWDTQYF. The chain uses TRBV27 and TRBJ2-3; D is unresolved. The V end was cut by 6 bases, the J end by 6 bases, with 10 bases between. CDR1 is MNHEY, CDR2 SMNVEV, per germline (reference sequence). The length of the CDR3 is 12 residues.

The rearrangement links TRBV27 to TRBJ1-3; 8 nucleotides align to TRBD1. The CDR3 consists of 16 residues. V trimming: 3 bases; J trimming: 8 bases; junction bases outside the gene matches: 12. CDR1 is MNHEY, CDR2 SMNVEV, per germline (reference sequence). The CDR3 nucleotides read TGTGCCAGCAGTTTTGGACCGGGACAGGAGGTGGACACCATATATTTT. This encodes CASSFGPGQEVDTIYF.

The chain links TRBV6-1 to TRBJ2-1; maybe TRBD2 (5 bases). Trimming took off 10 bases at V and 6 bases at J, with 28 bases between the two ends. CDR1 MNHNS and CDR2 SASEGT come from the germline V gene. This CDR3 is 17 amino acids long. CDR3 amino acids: CATWTGITRQGRNEQFF. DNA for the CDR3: TGTGCCACCTGGACCGGGATCACACGGCAAGGTCGCAATGAGCAGTTCTTC.

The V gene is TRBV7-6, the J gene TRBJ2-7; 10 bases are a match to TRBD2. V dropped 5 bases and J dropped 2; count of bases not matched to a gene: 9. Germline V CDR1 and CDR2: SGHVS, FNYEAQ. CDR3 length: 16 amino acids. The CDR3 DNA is TGTGCCAGCAGCCCAGATGGGACTAGCGTAACCTACGAGCAGTACTTC. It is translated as CASSPDGTSVTYEQYF. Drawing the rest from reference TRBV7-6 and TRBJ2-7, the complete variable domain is GAGVSQSPRYKVTKRGQDVALRCDPISGHVSLYWYRQALGQGPEFLTYFNYEAQQDKSGLPNDRFSAERPEGSISTLTIQRTEQRDSAMYRCASSPDGTSVTYEQYFGPGTRLTVT.

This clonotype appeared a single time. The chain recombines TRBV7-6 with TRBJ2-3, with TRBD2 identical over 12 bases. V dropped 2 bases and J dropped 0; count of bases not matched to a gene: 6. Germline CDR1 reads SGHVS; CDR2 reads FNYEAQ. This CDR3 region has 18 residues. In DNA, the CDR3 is TGTGCCAGCAGCTTATATCTAGCGGGAGGGCCCAGCACAGATACGCAGTATTTT. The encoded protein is CASSLYLAGGPSTDTQYF.

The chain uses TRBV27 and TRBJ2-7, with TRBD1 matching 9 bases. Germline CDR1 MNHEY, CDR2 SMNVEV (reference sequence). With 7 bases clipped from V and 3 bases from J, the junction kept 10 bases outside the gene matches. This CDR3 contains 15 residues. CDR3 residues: CASTLVGTGHYEQYF. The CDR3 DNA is TGTGCCAGCACCCTGGTGGGGACAGGGCACTACGAGCAGTACTTC.

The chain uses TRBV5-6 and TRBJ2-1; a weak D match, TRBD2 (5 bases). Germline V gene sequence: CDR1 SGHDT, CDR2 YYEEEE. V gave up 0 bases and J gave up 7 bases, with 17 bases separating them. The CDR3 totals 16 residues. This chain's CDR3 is CASSLVPAEIWNEQFF. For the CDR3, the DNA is TGTGCCAGCAGCTTGGTGCCAGCGGAAATCTGGAATGAGCAGTTCTTC.

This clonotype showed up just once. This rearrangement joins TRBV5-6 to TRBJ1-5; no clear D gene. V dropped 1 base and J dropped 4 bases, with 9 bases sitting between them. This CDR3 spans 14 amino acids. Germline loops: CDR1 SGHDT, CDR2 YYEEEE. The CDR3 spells CASSLMKENQPQHF. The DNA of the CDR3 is TGTGCCAGCAGCTTGATGAAGGAGAATCAGCCCCAGCATTTT.

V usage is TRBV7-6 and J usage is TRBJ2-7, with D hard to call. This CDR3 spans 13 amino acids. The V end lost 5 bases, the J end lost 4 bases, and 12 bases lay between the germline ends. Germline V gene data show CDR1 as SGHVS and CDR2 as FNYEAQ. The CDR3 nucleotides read TGTGCCAGCAGCCTTTCCTTCAGATACGAGCAGTACTTC. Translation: CASSLSFRYEQYF.

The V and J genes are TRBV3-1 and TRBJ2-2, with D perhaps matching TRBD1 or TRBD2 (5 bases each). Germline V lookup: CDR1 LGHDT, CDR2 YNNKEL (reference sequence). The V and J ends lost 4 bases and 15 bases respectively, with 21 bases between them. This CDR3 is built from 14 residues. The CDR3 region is CASSRDSLLEGMFF. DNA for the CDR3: TGTGCCAGCAGCCGTGACTCGCTGCTAGAGGGGATGTTTTTT.

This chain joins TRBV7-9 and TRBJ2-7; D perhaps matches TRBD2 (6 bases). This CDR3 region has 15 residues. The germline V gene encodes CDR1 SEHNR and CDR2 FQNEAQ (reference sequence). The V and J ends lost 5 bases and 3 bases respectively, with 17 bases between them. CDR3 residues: CASSPSRRGGYEQYF. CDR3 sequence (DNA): TGTGCCAGCAGCCCGTCCAGAAGGGGAGGCTACGAGCAGTACTTC.

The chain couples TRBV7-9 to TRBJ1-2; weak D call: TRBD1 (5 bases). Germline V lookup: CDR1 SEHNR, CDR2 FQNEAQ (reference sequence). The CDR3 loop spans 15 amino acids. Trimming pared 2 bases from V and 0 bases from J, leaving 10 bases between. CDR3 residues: CASSLNRPANYGYTF. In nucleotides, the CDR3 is TGTGCCAGCAGCTTAAACAGGCCAGCTAACTATGGCTACACCTTC.

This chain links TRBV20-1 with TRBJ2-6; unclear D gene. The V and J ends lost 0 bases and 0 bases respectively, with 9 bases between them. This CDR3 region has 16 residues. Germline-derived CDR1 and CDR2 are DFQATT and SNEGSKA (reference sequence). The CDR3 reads CSARDGLLSGANVLTF. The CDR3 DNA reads TGCAGTGCTAGAGACGGGCTACTCTCTGGGGCCAACGTCCTGACTTTC.

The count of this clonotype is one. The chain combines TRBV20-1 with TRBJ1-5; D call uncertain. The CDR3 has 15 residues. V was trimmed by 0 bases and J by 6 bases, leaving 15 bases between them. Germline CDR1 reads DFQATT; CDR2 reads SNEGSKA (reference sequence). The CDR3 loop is CSARDKRPSPQPQHF. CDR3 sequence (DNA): TGCAGTGCTAGAGATAAGAGGCCTAGTCCTCAGCCCCAGCATTTT.

CDR3 DNA sequence: TGTGCCAGCAGAACGGGCTATAACACTGAAGCTTTCTTT. The encoded protein is CASRTGYNTEAFF. This chain connects TRBV2 to TRBJ1-1; D remains unclear. V lost 6 bases and J 2 bases, leaving 10 bases between the germline ends. The CDR3 loop spans 13 amino acids. Germline V gives CDR1 SNHLY, CDR2 FYNNEI.

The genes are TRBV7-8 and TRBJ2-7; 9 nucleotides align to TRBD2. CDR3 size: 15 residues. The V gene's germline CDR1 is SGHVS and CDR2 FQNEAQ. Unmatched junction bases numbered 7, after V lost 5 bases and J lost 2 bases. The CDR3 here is CASSTRASGTYEQYF. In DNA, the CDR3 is TGTGCCAGCAGCACAAGGGCTAGCGGGACCTACGAGCAGTACTTC.

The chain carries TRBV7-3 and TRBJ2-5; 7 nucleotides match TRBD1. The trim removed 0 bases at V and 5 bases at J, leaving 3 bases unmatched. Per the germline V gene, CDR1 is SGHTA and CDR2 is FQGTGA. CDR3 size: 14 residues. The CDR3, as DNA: TGTGCCAGCAGCTTAACAGGGGGCTCGGAGACCCAGTACTTC. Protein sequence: CASSLTGGSETQYF. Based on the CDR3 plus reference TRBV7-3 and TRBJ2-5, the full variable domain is GAGVSQTPSNKVTEKGKYVELRCDPISGHTALYWYRQSLGQGPEFLIYFQGTGAADDSGLPNDRFFAVRPEGSVSTLKIQRTERGDSAVYLCASSLTGGSETQYFGPGTRLLVL.

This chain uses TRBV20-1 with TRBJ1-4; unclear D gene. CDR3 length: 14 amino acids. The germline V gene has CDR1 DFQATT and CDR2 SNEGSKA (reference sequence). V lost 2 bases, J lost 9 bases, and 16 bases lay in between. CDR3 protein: CSARPLGNEQKLFF. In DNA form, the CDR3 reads TGCAGTGCTAGACCACTGGGGAACGAACAAAAACTGTTTTTT.

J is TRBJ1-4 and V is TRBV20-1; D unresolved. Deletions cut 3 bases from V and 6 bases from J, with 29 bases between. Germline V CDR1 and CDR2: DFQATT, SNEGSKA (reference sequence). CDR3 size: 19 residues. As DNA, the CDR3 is TGCAGTGCTAGTCCCCCGACTTCAGACCCTAGATCGTGGGATGAAAAACTGTTTTTT. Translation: CSASPPTSDPRSWDEKLFF.

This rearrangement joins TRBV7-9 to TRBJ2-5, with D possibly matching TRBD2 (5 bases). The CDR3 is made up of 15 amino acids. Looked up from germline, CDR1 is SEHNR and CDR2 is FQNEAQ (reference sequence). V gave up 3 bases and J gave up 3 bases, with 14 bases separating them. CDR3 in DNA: TGTGCCAGCAGCTTGATACTTCGGGGAAAAGAGACCCAGTACTTC. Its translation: CASSLILRGKETQYF. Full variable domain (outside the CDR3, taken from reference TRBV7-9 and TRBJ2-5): DTGVSQNPRHKITKRGQNVTFRCDPISEHNRLYWYRQTLGQGPEFLTYFQNEAQLEKSRLLSDRFSAERPKGSFSTLEIQRTEQGDSAMYLCASSLILRGKETQYFGPGTRLLVL.

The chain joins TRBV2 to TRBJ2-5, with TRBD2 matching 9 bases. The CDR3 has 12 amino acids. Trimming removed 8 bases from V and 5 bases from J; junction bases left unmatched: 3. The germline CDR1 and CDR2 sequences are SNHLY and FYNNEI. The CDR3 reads CASGGGEETQYF. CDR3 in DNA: TGTGCCAGCGGCGGGGGGGAGGAGACCCAGTACTTC.

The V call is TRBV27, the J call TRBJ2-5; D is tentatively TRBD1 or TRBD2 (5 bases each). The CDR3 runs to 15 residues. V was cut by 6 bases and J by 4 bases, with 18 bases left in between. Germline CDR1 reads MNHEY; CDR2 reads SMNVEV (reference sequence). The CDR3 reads CASRLQPGTLETQYF. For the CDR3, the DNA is TGTGCCAGCAGGTTACAACCCGGGACCCTAGAGACCCAGTACTTC.

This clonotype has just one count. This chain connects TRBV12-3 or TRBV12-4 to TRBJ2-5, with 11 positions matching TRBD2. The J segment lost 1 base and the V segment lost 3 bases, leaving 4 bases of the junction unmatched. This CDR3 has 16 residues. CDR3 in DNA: TGTGCCAGCAGTTTCCCGACTAGCGGGACCCAAGAGACCCAGTACTTC. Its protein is CASSFPTSGTQETQYF.

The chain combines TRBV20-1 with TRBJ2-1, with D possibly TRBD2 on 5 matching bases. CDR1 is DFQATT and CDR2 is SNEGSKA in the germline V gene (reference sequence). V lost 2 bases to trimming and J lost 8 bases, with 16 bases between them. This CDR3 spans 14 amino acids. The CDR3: CSARPPGKRDEQFF. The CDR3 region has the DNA TGCAGTGCTAGACCCCCGGGTAAGAGGGATGAGCAGTTCTTC.

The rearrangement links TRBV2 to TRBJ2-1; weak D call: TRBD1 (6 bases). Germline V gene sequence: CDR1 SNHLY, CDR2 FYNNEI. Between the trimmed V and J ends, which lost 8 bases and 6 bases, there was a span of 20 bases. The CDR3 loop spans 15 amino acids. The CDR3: CASPRGFSRANEQFF. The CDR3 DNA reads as TGTGCCAGCCCTAGGGGGTTTTCGCGGGCCAATGAGCAGTTCTTC.